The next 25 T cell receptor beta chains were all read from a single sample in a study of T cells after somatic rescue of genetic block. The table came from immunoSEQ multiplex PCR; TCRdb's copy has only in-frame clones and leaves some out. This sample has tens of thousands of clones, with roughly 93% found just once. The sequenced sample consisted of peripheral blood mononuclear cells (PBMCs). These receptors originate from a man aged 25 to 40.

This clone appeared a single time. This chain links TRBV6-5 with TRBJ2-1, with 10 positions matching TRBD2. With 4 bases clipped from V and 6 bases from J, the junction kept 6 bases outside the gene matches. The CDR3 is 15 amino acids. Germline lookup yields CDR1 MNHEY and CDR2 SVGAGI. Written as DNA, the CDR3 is TGTGCCAGCAGTTTGCTAGCGGGAGTAGGCAATGAGCAGTTCTTC. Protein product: CASSLLAGVGNEQFF.

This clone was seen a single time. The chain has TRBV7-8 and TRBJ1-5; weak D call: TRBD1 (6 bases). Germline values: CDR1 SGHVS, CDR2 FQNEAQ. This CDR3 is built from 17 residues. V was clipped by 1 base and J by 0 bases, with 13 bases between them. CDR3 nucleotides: TGTGCCAGCAGCTTAGTGGGCAGGGGAGGTAGCAATCAGCCCCAGCATTTT. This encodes CASSLVGRGGSNQPQHF.

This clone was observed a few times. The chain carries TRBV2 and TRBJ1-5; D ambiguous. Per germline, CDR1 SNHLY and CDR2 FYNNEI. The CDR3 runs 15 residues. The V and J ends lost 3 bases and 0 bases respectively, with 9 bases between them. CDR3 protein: CASSEEQASNQPQHF. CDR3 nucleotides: TGTGCCAGCAGTGAGGAGCAGGCTAGCAATCAGCCCCAGCATTTT.

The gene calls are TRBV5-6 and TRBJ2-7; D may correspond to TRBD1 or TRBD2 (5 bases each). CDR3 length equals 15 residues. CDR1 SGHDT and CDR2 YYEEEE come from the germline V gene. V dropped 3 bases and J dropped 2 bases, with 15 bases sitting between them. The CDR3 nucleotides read TGTGCCAGCAGCTCCGGGACCCAGAAAGCCTACGAGCAGTACTTC. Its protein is CASSSGTQKAYEQYF.

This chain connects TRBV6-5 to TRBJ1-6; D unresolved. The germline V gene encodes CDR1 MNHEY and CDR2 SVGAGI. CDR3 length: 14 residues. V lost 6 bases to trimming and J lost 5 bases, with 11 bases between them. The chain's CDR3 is CASRRTVDNSPLHF. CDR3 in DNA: TGTGCCAGCAGGCGGACGGTAGATAATTCACCCCTCCACTTT.

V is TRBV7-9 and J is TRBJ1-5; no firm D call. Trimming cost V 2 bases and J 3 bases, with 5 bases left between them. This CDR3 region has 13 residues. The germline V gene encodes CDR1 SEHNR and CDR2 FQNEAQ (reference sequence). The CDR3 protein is CASSLNFNQPQHF. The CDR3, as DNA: TGTGCCAGCAGCTTAAACTTCAATCAGCCCCAGCATTTT.

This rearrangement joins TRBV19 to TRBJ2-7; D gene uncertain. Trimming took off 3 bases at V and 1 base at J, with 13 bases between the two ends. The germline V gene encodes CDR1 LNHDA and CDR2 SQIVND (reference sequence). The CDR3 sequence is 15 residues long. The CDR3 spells CASSMSLTKSYEQYF. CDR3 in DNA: TGTGCCAGTAGTATGAGCCTAACCAAGTCCTACGAGCAGTACTTC. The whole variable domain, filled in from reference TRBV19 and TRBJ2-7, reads DGGITQSPKYLFRKEGQNVTLSCEQNLNHDAMYWYRQDPGQGLRLIYYSQIVNDFQKGDIAEGYSVSREKKESFPLTVTSAQKNPTAFYLCASSMSLTKSYEQYFGPGTRLTVT.

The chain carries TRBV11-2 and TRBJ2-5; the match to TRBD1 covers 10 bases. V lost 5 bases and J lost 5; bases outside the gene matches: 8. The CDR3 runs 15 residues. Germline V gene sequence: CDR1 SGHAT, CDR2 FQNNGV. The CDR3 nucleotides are TGTGCCAGCAGCGTGGACAGGGGGTCGGGTGAGACCCAGTACTTC. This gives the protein CASSVDRGSGETQYF. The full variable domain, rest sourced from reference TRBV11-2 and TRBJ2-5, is EAGVAQSPRYKIIEKRQSVAFWCNPISGHATLYWYQQILGQGPKLLIQFQNNGVVDDSQLPKDRFSAERLKGVDSTLKIQPAKLEDSAVYLCASSVDRGSGETQYFGPGTRLLVL.

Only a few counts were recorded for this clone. The CDR3 region has the DNA TGTGCCAGCAGCTTGGCTTTTGCGACAAGGGCTGAAGCTTTCTTT. Translation gives CASSLAFATRAEAFF. This chain joins TRBV5-4 and TRBJ1-1; no clear D gene. CDR1 SGHNT and CDR2 YYREEE come from the germline V gene (reference sequence). The CDR3 runs 15 residues. V was trimmed by 0 bases and J by 6 bases, leaving 15 bases between them.

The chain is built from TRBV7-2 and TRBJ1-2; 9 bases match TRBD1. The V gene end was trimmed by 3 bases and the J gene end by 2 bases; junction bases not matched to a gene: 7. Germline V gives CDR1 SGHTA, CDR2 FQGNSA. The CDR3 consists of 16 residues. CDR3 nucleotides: TGTGCCAGCAGCTTGGGAACCGGGACAGGGAACTATGGCTACACCTTC. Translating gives CASSLGTGTGNYGYTF.

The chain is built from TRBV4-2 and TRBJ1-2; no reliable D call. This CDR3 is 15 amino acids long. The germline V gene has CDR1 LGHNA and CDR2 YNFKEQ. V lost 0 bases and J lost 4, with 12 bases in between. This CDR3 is CASSQEEFTGYGYTF. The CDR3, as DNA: TGTGCCAGCAGCCAAGAGGAGTTTACGGGCTATGGCTACACCTTC.

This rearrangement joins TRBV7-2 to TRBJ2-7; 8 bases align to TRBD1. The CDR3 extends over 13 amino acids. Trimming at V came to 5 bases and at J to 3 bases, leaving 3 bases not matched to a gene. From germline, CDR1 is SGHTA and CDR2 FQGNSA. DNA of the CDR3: TGTGCCAGCAGCAAGGACAGGGACTACGAGCAGTACTTC. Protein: CASSKDRDYEQYF.

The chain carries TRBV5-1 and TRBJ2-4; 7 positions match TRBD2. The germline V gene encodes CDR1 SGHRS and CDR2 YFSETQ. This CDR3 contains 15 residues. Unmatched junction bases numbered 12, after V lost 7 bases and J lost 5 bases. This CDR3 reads CASRLTERGENIQYF. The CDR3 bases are TGCGCCAGCCGACTTACGGAACGGGGGGAAAACATTCAGTACTTC.

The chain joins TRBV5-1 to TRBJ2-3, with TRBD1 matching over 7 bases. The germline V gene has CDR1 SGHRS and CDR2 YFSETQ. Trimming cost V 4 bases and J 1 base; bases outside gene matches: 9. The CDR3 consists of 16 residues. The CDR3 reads CASSDGRGQRTDTQYF. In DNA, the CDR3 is TGCGCCAGCAGCGACGGTCGGGGACAGCGCACAGATACGCAGTATTTT.

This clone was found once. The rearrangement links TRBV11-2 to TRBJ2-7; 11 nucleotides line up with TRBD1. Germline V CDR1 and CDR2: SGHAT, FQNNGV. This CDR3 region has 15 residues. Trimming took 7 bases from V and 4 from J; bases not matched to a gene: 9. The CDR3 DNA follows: TGTGCCAGCACCCACTGGGGGACAGGGGGGTACGAGCAGTACTTC. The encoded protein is CASTHWGTGGYEQYF.

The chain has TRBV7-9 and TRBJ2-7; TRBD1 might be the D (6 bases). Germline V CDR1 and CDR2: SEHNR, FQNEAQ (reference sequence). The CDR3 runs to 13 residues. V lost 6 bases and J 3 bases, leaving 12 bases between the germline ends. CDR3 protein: CASRAGAVYEQYF. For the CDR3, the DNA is TGTGCCAGCAGGGCAGGGGCAGTCTACGAGCAGTACTTC.

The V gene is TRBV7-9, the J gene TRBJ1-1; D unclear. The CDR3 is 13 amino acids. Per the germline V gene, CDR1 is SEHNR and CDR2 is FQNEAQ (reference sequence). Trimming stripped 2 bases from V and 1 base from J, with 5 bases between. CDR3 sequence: CASSLFQNTEAFF. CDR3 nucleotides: TGTGCCAGCAGCTTATTTCAGAACACTGAAGCTTTCTTT.

The CDR3 DNA reads TGCGCCAGCAGCTTGGCAGAGGGAGATGGCTACACCTTC. Translating gives CASSLAEGDGYTF. The chain uses TRBV5-1 and TRBJ1-2, with D uncertain. V lost 0 bases to trimming and J lost 6 bases, with 9 bases between them. Germline CDR1 and CDR2: SGHRS and YFSETQ. CDR3 length equals 13 residues.

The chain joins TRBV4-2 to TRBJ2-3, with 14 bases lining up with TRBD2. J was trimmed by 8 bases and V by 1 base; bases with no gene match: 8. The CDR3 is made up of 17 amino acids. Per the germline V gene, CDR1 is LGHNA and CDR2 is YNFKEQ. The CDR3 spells CASSQAGGLAGEGTQYF. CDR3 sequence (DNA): TGTGCCAGCAGCCAAGCCGGGGGACTAGCGGGAGAGGGTACGCAGTATTTT.

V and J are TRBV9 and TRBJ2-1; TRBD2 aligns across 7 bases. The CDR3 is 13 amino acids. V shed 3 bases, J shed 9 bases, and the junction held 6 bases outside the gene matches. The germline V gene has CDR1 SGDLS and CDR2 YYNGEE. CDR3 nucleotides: TGTGCCAGCAGCGATACTAGCGTTGGTGAGCAGTTCTTC. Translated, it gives CASSDTSVGEQFF.

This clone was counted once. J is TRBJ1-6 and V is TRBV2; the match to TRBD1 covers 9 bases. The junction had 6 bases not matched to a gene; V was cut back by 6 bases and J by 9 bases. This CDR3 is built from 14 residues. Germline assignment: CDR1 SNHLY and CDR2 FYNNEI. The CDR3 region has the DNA TGTGCCAGCAGCGGACAGGGGAACATTTCACCCCTCCACTTT. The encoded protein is CASSGQGNISPLHF.

The CDR3 DNA reads as TGTGCCAGCAGTTTAGGAGCAGGGGGTCCCCCTTACGAGCAGTACTTC. Encoded protein: CASSLGAGGPPYEQYF. The chain links TRBV28 to TRBJ2-7; 7 nucleotides align to TRBD1. The CDR3 is 16 residues long. The V gene's germline CDR1 is MDHEN and CDR2 SYDVKM. J lost 4 bases, V lost 2 bases, and 11 bases had no gene match.

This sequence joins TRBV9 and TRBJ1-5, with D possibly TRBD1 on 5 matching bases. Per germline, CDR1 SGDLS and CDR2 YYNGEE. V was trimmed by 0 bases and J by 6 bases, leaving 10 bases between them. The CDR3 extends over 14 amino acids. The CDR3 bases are TGTGCCAGCAGCGTAGAGGATGGGGGTCAGCCCCAGCATTTT. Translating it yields CASSVEDGGQPQHF.

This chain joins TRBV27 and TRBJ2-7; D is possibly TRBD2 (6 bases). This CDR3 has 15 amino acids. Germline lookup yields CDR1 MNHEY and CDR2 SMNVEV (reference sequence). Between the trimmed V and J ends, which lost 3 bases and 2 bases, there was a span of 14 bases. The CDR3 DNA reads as TGTGCCAGCAGTTTGAGGAGGGTGGGCGCCTACGAGCAGTACTTC. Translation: CASSLRRVGAYEQYF.

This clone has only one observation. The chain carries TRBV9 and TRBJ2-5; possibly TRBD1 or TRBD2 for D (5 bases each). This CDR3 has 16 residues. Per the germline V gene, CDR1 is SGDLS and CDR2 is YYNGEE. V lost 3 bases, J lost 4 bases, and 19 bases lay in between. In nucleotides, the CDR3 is TGTGCCAGCAGCGGACCCTTAGGGACGTTGGGAGAGACCCAGTACTTC. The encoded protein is CASSGPLGTLGETQYF.